The clone carrying this T cell receptor beta chain was counted between two and nine times. The sample originates from a study of patients and donors after allogeneic stem cell transplantation. Germline CDR1 is ENHRY and CDR2 is SYGVKD. The CDR3 consists of 13 residues. V was pared by 7 bases and J by 11 bases, with 7 bases of the junction left unmatched. TCRdb passed the RT-PCR reads through MiXCR, listing each CDR3 protein once. Of 920,000 or so distinct CDR3 sequences in the sample, roughly 17% were seen once. This TCR came from a human donor who was either an allogeneic HSCT recipient or a stem cell or donor lymphocyte infusion donor (not recorded which). It is not recorded whose cells these are; they may come from a transplant donor. This chain joins TRBV10-3 and TRBJ1-6, with 8 nucleotides matching TRBD1. Specimen: blood, either unsorted or a sorted T cell fraction (not recorded which). The CDR3 loop reads CAITNDRGAPLHF. CDR3 sequence (DNA): TGTGCCATCACCAACGACAGGGGAGCACCCCTCCACTTT.